Below, 20 T cell receptor beta chains from the same sample are listed, as sequenced in a study of cytomegalovirus exposure and HLA in healthy donors. PCR was performed using 60 Vbeta and 13 Jbeta primers. The repertoire was sequenced with immunoSEQ multiplex PCR; TCRdb's copy has only in-frame clones and lacks some. Its listing shows about 140,000 clones. Sample: PBMCs. The receptors originated from a male donor in good health and CMV-seronegative.

V usage is TRBV4-1 and J usage is TRBJ1-5; D perhaps matches TRBD1 (5 bases). From germline, CDR1 is MGHRA and CDR2 YSYEKL. With 0 bases removed from V and 7 bases from J, the gap between germline ends came to 16 bases. This CDR3 comprises 16 residues. The CDR3 protein is CASSQDGRGGVQPQHF. In DNA, the CDR3 is TGCGCCAGCAGCCAAGACGGGAGGGGAGGCGTGCAGCCCCAGCATTTT.

V and J are TRBV6-4 and TRBJ2-3, with a possible D match to TRBD2 (6 bases). Trimming removed 3 bases from V and 4 bases from J, with 20 bases in between. Germline values: CDR1 MRHNA, CDR2 SNTAGT. This CDR3 is built from 17 residues. CDR3 residues: CASSEGLGGRIPDTQYF. CDR3 sequence (DNA): TGTGCCAGCAGTGAAGGATTGGGGGGAAGGATCCCAGATACGCAGTATTTT.

The CDR3 reads CASSQDLSGEQFF. CDR3 coding DNA: TGTGCCAGCAGCCAAGATTTGTCCGGTGAGCAGTTCTTC. This chain links TRBV14 with TRBJ2-1; no firm D call. The CDR3 is 13 residues long. Trimming took 0 bases from V and 9 from J, leaving 9 bases between them. Per germline, CDR1 SGHDN and CDR2 FVKESK.

The V call is TRBV5-4, the J call TRBJ1-2, with a tentative D call TRBD1 (5 bases). Trimming stripped 0 bases from V and 0 bases from J, with 9 bases between. This CDR3 comprises 15 residues. Germline V CDR1 and CDR2: SGHNT, YYREEE (reference sequence). The CDR3 loop reads CASSLASGTNYGYTF. Here the CDR3 DNA reads TGTGCCAGCAGCTTGGCATCAGGGACTAACTATGGCTACACCTTC.

The chain employs TRBV7-6 and TRBJ1-2, with D tentatively TRBD1 (5 bases). The CDR3 loop spans 18 amino acids. Germline V gene data show CDR1 as SGHVS and CDR2 as FNYEAQ. V dropped 0 bases and J dropped 6 bases, with 23 bases sitting between them. For the CDR3, the DNA is TGTGCCAGCAGCTTAGCGCTCTTAAGTCCAGGGTATTTTGATGGCTACACCTTC. Its protein product is CASSLALLSPGYFDGYTF.

V and J are TRBV7-8 and TRBJ2-7, with 9 bases aligning to TRBD1. The CDR3 covers 14 residues. V was pared by 4 bases and J by 6 bases, with 7 bases of the junction left unmatched. CDR1 is SGHVS, CDR2 FQNEAQ, per germline. The CDR3 here is CASSSLQGASEQYF. CDR3 nucleotide sequence: TGTGCCAGCAGCTCTCTACAGGGGGCAAGCGAGCAGTACTTC.

The chain links TRBV6-1 to TRBJ1-3; D remains ambiguous. The CDR3 is made up of 16 amino acids. Germline values: CDR1 MNHNS, CDR2 SASEGT. V was shortened by 0 bases and J by 0 bases, with 9 bases between the two germline ends. CDR3 sequence: CASSEAMALSGNTIYF. The DNA for the CDR3 is TGTGCCAGCAGTGAAGCAATGGCTCTCTCTGGAAACACCATATATTTT.

This sequence joins TRBV19 and TRBJ2-7; 7 bases agree with TRBD2. Looked up from germline, CDR1 is LNHDA and CDR2 is SQIVND (reference sequence). V was pared by 9 bases and J by 6 bases, with 14 bases of the junction left unmatched. The CDR3 loop spans 14 amino acids. This chain's CDR3 is CARRGEQPEGEQYF. The CDR3, as DNA: TGTGCCAGACGGGGGGAACAGCCCGAGGGCGAGCAGTACTTC.

The rearrangement joins TRBV6-5 to TRBJ2-1; tentatively, D is TRBD2 (5 bases). Germline assignment: CDR1 MNHEY and CDR2 SVGAGI. Trimming took 0 bases from V and 5 from J, leaving 14 bases between them. CDR3 length: 16 amino acids. The CDR3 loop is CASSYSRVVPNNEQFF. For the CDR3, the DNA is TGTGCCAGCAGTTACTCGCGGGTAGTCCCCAACAATGAGCAGTTCTTC.

In DNA form, the CDR3 reads TGTGCCAGCAGTTGGGGGGGACAAGGGTGGGACGAGCAGTACTTC. Its translation is CASSWGGQGWDEQYF. This chain uses TRBV27 with TRBJ2-7; D may be TRBD2 (7 bases). The V gene's germline CDR1 is MNHEY and CDR2 SMNVEV (reference sequence). The ends were cut back, 4 bases at V and 5 bases at J, with 18 bases in the middle. The CDR3 extends over 15 amino acids.

The V gene is TRBV2, the J gene TRBJ2-5, with D perhaps matching TRBD1 (6 bases). The V and J ends lost 5 bases and 1 base respectively, with 14 bases between them. Looked up from germline, CDR1 is SNHLY and CDR2 is FYNNEI. This CDR3 contains 15 residues. In DNA, the CDR3 is TGTGCCAGCAGTCTAAGGGGGACACGCCAAGAGACCCAGTACTTC. Amino acid sequence: CASSLRGTRQETQYF.

The chain carries TRBV6-5 and TRBJ2-5, with TRBD2 identical over 8 bases. This CDR3 region has 14 residues. V lost 2 bases and J lost 1; bases outside the gene matches: 0. The germline gives CDR1 MNHEY, CDR2 SVGAGI. As DNA, the CDR3 is TGTGCCAGCAGTTACACTAGCGGCCAAGAGACCCAGTACTTC. The encoded protein is CASSYTSGQETQYF.

The V and J genes are TRBV7-9 and TRBJ2-7; possible D gene TRBD1, 6 bases. This CDR3 is built from 15 residues. The germline V gene encodes CDR1 SEHNR and CDR2 FQNEAQ (reference sequence). The germline V and J ends were trimmed by 5 bases and 2 bases, with 16 bases remaining between them. CDR3 sequence: CASSRLGQKTYEQYF. CDR3 nucleotide sequence: TGTGCCAGCAGCCGTCTCGGACAGAAGACCTACGAGCAGTACTTC.

The V and J genes are TRBV30 and TRBJ1-2; D perhaps matches TRBD1 (5 bases). The V and J ends lost 0 bases and 4 bases respectively, with 21 bases between them. CDR1 GTSNPN and CDR2 SVGIG come from the germline V gene (reference sequence). The CDR3 length is 17 residues. CDR3 nucleotide sequence: TGTGCCTGGAGTGTACCCCACCCGCGGATGGGGGGCTATGGCTACACCTTC. Translating it yields CAWSVPHPRMGGYGYTF.

V is TRBV19 and J is TRBJ1-2, with 7 positions matching TRBD1. V was clipped by 3 bases and J by 6 bases; unmatched bases: 4. In germline, CDR1 is LNHDA, CDR2 SQIVND (reference sequence). This CDR3 has 13 residues. The CDR3 sequence: CASSIQQGHGYTF. The CDR3 DNA follows: TGTGCCAGTAGTATTCAACAGGGGCATGGCTACACCTTC.

This chain uses TRBV7-3 with TRBJ1-2; D call uncertain. Trimming took off 5 bases at V and 6 bases at J, with 13 bases between the two ends. This CDR3 is built from 13 residues. CDR1 and CDR2 (germline): SGHTA, FQGTGA. The CDR3 sequence is CASSPRFGNGYTF. The DNA of the CDR3 is TGTGCCAGCAGCCCCAGGTTCGGGAATGGCTACACCTTC. Full variable domain (outside the CDR3, taken from reference TRBV7-3 and TRBJ1-2): GAGVSQTPSNKVTEKGKYVELRCDPISGHTALYWYRQSLGQGPEFLIYFQGTGAADDSGLPNDRFFAVRPEGSVSTLKIQRTERGDSAVYLCASSPRFGNGYTFGSGTRLTVV.

V gene TRBV9 combines with J gene TRBJ2-7, with D perhaps matching TRBD2 (6 bases). The V gene lost 0 bases and the J gene lost 5 bases, with 15 bases spanning the gap. Germline CDR1 is SGDLS and CDR2 is YYNGEE. The CDR3 consists of 15 residues. Here the CDR3 reads CASSVAAGQEDEQYF. CDR3 sequence (DNA): TGTGCCAGCAGCGTAGCGGCGGGGCAGGAGGACGAGCAGTACTTC. The entire variable domain, with the rest obtained from reference TRBV9 and TRBJ2-7, is as follows: DSGVTQTPKHLITATGQRVTLRCSPRSGDLSVYWYQQSLDQGLQFLIQYYNGEERAKGNILERFSAQQFPDLHSELNLSSLELGDSALYFCASSVAAGQEDEQYFGPGTRLTVT.

The V gene is TRBV5-4, the J gene TRBJ2-5, with a weak D call TRBD2 (6 bases). The CDR3 extends over 14 amino acids. Germline-derived CDR1 and CDR2 are SGHNT and YYREEE (reference sequence). Trimming took off 0 bases at V and 6 bases at J, with 12 bases between the two ends. CDR3 in amino acids: CASSLELAIKTQYF. CDR3 DNA sequence: TGTGCCAGCAGCTTGGAACTAGCTATAAAGACCCAGTACTTC.

V is TRBV30 and J is TRBJ2-5, with TRBD1 identical over 7 bases. The J call may be faulty, since TRBJ2-7 better matches the DNA end. CDR1 and CDR2 (germline): GTSNPN, SVGIG (reference sequence). This CDR3 region has 14 residues. The CDR3 loop is CAWMGTGVTYEQYF. The CDR3 nucleotides read TGTGCCTGGATGGGAACAGGGGTTACCTACGAGCAGTACTTC.

The genes are TRBV7-2 and TRBJ1-5, with 9 bases fitting TRBD1. This CDR3 comprises 15 residues. The germline V gene encodes CDR1 SGHTA and CDR2 FQGNSA. V trimming: 5 bases; J trimming: 1 base; junction bases outside the gene matches: 3. This CDR3 reads CASSRDRASNQPQHF. The CDR3 nucleotides read TGTGCCAGCAGCCGGGACAGGGCCAGCAATCAGCCCCAGCATTTT.